This entry concerns a single TCR beta chain. The antigen is undetermined. The data belong to a study of radiation and T cells in renal cell carcinoma. Study-level information: Nephrectomy followed 15 Gy stereotactic body radiation by 4 weeks. Study results and caveats: From baseline, blood top tumor clonotypes peaked at 2 weeks post-radiation.

Measured with immunoSEQ multiplex PCR; TCRdb has only the in-frame clones, and not every one. The sample has 20,000 to 25,000 clones, more than 75% seen once. The V and J ends lost 5 bases and 8 bases, in that order; junction bases with no gene match: 8. The CDR3 sequence is 14 residues long. Germline V gene sequence: CDR1 MNHEY, CDR2 SMNVEV (reference sequence). Regarding time point: baseline pretreatment blood. Described treatment: 15 Gy SBRT to primary tumor, nephrectomy 4 weeks later. The patient's renal cell carcinoma had clear cell pathology. The sample in question was blood, obtained from a patient whose treatment included radiotherapy and nephrectomy. The source is a man aged 55 to 70 with renal cell carcinoma. The chain carries TRBV27 and TRBJ2-1; TRBD2 aligns across 8 bases. CDR3 amino acids: CASSPGTRSDEQFF. Here the CDR3 DNA reads TGTGCCAGCAGTCCCGGGACTAGATCGGATGAGCAGTTCTTC.